The next 32 T cell receptor beta chains were all read from a single sample in a study of beta chain features in type 1 diabetes. Sequenced material consisted of expressed TCRB transcripts (all of the isolated RNA was reverse transcribed). Sequencing was performed with immunoSEQ multiplex PCR; in TCRdb, only in-frame clones are kept and a portion is missing. The sample holds about 150,000 clones, over 7.5% seen once. The sequenced sample was central memory CD4+ T cells from blood. These receptors all come from a woman aged 18-29 years in good health.

This rearrangement joins TRBV9 to TRBJ2-7; 10 nucleotides match TRBD2. Germline V gene data show CDR1 as SGDLS and CDR2 as YYNGEE. This CDR3 has 15 amino acids. With V trimmed by 4 bases and J by 2 bases, 6 bases remained unmatched. CDR3 loop: CASSPRTSGPYEQYF. The DNA of the CDR3 is TGTGCCAGCAGCCCTCGGACTAGCGGCCCCTACGAGCAGTACTTC. Full variable domain (missing parts from reference TRBV9 and TRBJ2-7): DSGVTQTPKHLITATGQRVTLRCSPRSGDLSVYWYQQSLDQGLQFLIQYYNGEERAKGNILERFSAQQFPDLHSELNLSSLELGDSALYFCASSPRTSGPYEQYFGPGTRLTVT.

The rearrangement uses TRBV7-2 and TRBJ2-3, with 8 bases aligning to TRBD2. The CDR3 has 16 residues. The junction had 10 bases not matched to a gene; V was cut back by 4 bases and J by 4 bases. Germline loops: CDR1 SGHTA, CDR2 FQGNSA. The CDR3 sequence is CASSSSPGGASDTQYF. The CDR3 DNA is TGTGCCAGCAGCTCATCCCCGGGGGGGGCGTCAGATACGCAGTATTTT. Complete variable domain (other parts from reference TRBV7-2 and TRBJ2-3): GAGVSQSPSNKVTEKGKDVELRCDPISGHTALYWYRQSLGQGLEFLIYFQGNSAPDKSGLPSDRFSAERTGGSVSTLTIQRTQQEDSAVYLCASSSSPGGASDTQYFGPGTRLTVL.

This clone was counted only a few times. This chain joins TRBV11-2 and TRBJ2-5; TRBD2 might be the D (6 bases). Germline values: CDR1 SGHAT, CDR2 FQNNGV. The CDR3 length is 14 residues. The V end was cut by 5 bases, the J end by 3 bases, with 13 bases between. The CDR3 spells CASSRQRAEETQYF. The CDR3 nucleotides read TGTGCCAGCAGCCGCCAGCGGGCAGAAGAGACCCAGTACTTC.

In its sample, this clone was seen a few times. The chain joins TRBV7-2 to TRBJ1-5; D unclear. The CDR3 loop spans 14 amino acids. V lost 3 bases, J lost 3 bases, and 9 bases lay in between. The germline gives CDR1 SGHTA, CDR2 FQGNSA. This CDR3 is CASSFSGSNQPQHF. CDR3 nucleotide sequence: TGTGCCAGCAGCTTCTCAGGCTCCAATCAGCCCCAGCATTTT.

The chain couples TRBV5-1 to TRBJ2-5, with a tentative D call TRBD2 (7 bases). Trimming cost V 4 bases and J 4 bases, with 20 bases left between them. The CDR3 is 16 amino acids. Germline loops: CDR1 SGHRS, CDR2 YFSETQ. CDR3 sequence: CASSVQGGAGGETQYF. The CDR3 DNA is TGCGCCAGCAGCGTTCAAGGGGGGGCTGGTGGAGAGACCCAGTACTTC.

This clone was seen only a few times. The gene calls are TRBV19 and TRBJ2-2; a weak D match, TRBD1 (5 bases). V was shortened by 3 bases and J by 0 bases, with 8 bases between the two germline ends. The CDR3 runs 15 residues. CDR1 LNHDA and CDR2 SQIVND come from the germline V gene (reference sequence). The CDR3 nucleotides read TGTGCCAGTAGTATGACAGAAACGAACACCGGGGAGCTGTTTTTT. It yields the protein CASSMTETNTGELFF. Supplemented by reference TRBV19 and TRBJ2-2, the full variable domain reads DGGITQSPKYLFRKEGQNVTLSCEQNLNHDAMYWYRQDPGQGLRLIYYSQIVNDFQKGDIAEGYSVSREKKESFPLTVTSAQKNPTAFYLCASSMTETNTGELFFGEGSRLTVL.

CDR3 DNA: TGTGCCAGCAGTTACTCGGGTAGCGGGATATTCGAGCAGTACTTC. Protein product: CASSYSGSGIFEQYF. The rearrangement uses TRBV6-6 and TRBJ2-7; 8 nucleotides align to TRBD2. This CDR3 has 15 amino acids. Germline CDR1 is MNHNY and CDR2 is SVGAGI (reference sequence). With V trimmed by 0 bases and J by 6 bases, 7 bases remained unmatched.

The chain carries TRBV7-2 and TRBJ1-1; 7 nucleotides match TRBD1. The CDR3 loop spans 14 amino acids. Per germline, CDR1 SGHTA and CDR2 FQGNSA. Losses at the gene ends were 4 bases for V and 4 bases for J; bases not matched to a gene: 6. The CDR3 reads CASSYDRVSTEAFF. The CDR3 nucleotides read TGTGCCAGCAGCTATGACAGGGTGAGCACTGAAGCTTTCTTT.

This clone was counted at least ten times. The chain is built from TRBV5-1 and TRBJ2-1; D is perhaps TRBD2 (6 bases). V was trimmed by 4 bases and J by 1 base, leaving 15 bases between them. Germline loops: CDR1 SGHRS, CDR2 YFSETQ. The CDR3 runs 16 residues. CDR3 in DNA: TGCGCCAGCAGCCCCGGTGGTAGCGGTTCCTACAATGAGCAGTTCTTC. Translating gives CASSPGGSGSYNEQFF.

The V gene is TRBV2, the J gene TRBJ1-3, with D perhaps TRBD1 (6 bases). The CDR3 sequence is 13 residues long. The germline V and J ends were trimmed by 7 bases and 8 bases, with 15 bases remaining between them. Germline V gene sequence: CDR1 SNHLY, CDR2 FYNNEI. The CDR3 region has the DNA TGTGCCAGCAAGGCAGGGGTGGCAGACACCATATATTTT. It yields the protein CASKAGVADTIYF.

CDR3 amino acids: CASSQWDRGSSPLHF. DNA for the CDR3: TGTGCCAGCAGCCAGTGGGACAGGGGCTCATCACCCCTCCACTTT. This chain connects TRBV14 to TRBJ1-6, with 10 bases lining up with TRBD1. CDR1 and CDR2 from the germline V gene are SGHDN and FVKESK. The CDR3 contains 15 residues. V lost 3 bases, J lost 10 bases, and 6 bases stayed unmatched. Drawing the rest from reference TRBV14 and TRBJ1-6, the complete variable domain is EAGVTQFPSHSVIEKGQTVTLRCDPISGHDNLYWYRRVMGKEIKFLLHFVKESKQDESGMPNNRFLAERTGGTYSTLKVQPAELEDSGVYFCASSQWDRGSSPLHFGNGTRLTVT.

The chain joins TRBV11-2 to TRBJ2-3; D gene unclear. V was cut by 7 bases and J by 5 bases, with 7 bases left in between. Germline V gene sequence: CDR1 SGHAT, CDR2 FQNNGV. The CDR3 sequence is 11 residues long. The CDR3 sequence: CASTSLDTQYF. CDR3 nucleotides: TGTGCCAGCACCTCACTAGATACGCAGTATTTT.

This clone appeared a few times. This chain connects TRBV25-1 to TRBJ2-3, with D unclear. This CDR3 region has 15 residues. V was cut by 3 bases and J by 2 bases, with 12 bases left in between. Per germline, CDR1 MGHDK and CDR2 SYGVNS. The CDR3 region is CASSDPHYNTDTQYF. The CDR3, as DNA: TGTGCCAGCAGTGATCCCCATTACAACACAGATACGCAGTATTTT.

The table lists this clone with a few counts. The chain recombines TRBV7-6 with TRBJ2-5; 10 bases fit TRBD2. Germline trimming cut 5 bases from V and 4 bases from J; bases unmatched to any gene: 4. Germline loops: CDR1 SGHVS, CDR2 FNYEAQ. The CDR3 consists of 14 residues. The CDR3 is CASSPSGGRETQYF. The CDR3 DNA reads as TGTGCCAGCAGCCCTAGCGGGGGTCGAGAGACCCAGTACTTC. The full variable domain, its missing parts supplied by reference TRBV7-6 and TRBJ2-5, is GAGVSQSPRYKVTKRGQDVALRCDPISGHVSLYWYRQALGQGPEFLTYFNYEAQQDKSGLPNDRFSAERPEGSISTLTIQRTEQRDSAMYRCASSPSGGRETQYFGPGTRLLVL.

The J gene is TRBJ1-1, the V gene TRBV30; unclear D gene. V shed 2 bases and J shed 1 base, with 11 bases lying between them. CDR3 length: 14 residues. Germline lookup yields CDR1 GTSNPN and CDR2 SVGIG (reference sequence). The DNA of the CDR3 is TGTGCCTGGAGTCAATTAGACAAGAACACTGAAGCTTTCTTT. Translating gives CAWSQLDKNTEAFF.

There are a few counts of this clone. This rearrangement joins TRBV14 to TRBJ2-1, with 9 bases identical to TRBD1. V was clipped by 3 bases and J by 8 bases; unmatched bases: 8. This CDR3 has 15 amino acids. CDR1 and CDR2 from the germline V gene are SGHDN and FVKESK. The DNA of the CDR3 is TGTGCCAGCAGCCACCCCGTCGGACAGGGGCATGAGCAGTTCTTC. Its protein is CASSHPVGQGHEQFF.

This clone has only a few counts. CDR3 amino acids: CASSPDTLNTEAFF. CDR3 nucleotide sequence: TGTGCCAGCAGTCCGGACACGTTGAACACTGAAGCTTTCTTT. This chain joins TRBV6-5 and TRBJ1-1, with D possibly matching TRBD1 (5 bases). Germline lookup yields CDR1 MNHEY and CDR2 SVGAGI. V gave up 5 bases and J gave up 0 bases, with 10 bases separating them. The CDR3 has 14 amino acids.

The gene calls are TRBV19 and TRBJ2-3; 8 bases are a match to TRBD2. Germline V gives CDR1 LNHDA, CDR2 SQIVND (reference sequence). V was pared by 3 bases and J by 2 bases, with 1 base of the junction left unmatched. The CDR3 sequence is 14 residues long. The CDR3 sequence is CASSISGATDTQYF. CDR3 DNA sequence: TGTGCCAGTAGTATTAGCGGGGCCACAGATACGCAGTATTTT.

The CDR3 nucleotides read TGTGCCAGCAGCAGGGGACAGACGAACACTGAAGCTTTCTTT. It is translated as CASSRGQTNTEAFF. The chain employs TRBV5-4 and TRBJ1-1, with 7 bases that match TRBD1. Trimming removed 4 bases from V and 1 base from J; junction bases left unmatched: 4. Germline V lookup: CDR1 SGHNT, CDR2 YYREEE (reference sequence). The CDR3 loop spans 14 amino acids.

The chain couples TRBV30 to TRBJ2-1; TRBD2 might be the D (6 bases). Germline lookup yields CDR1 GTSNPN and CDR2 SVGIG (reference sequence). This CDR3 region has 16 residues. V dropped 0 bases and J dropped 6 bases, with 18 bases sitting between them. The CDR3 protein is CAWSVLSSGLSNEQFF. In DNA, the CDR3 is TGTGCCTGGAGTGTACTTAGTAGCGGCCTAAGCAATGAGCAGTTCTTC.

This clone came up a few times. The rearrangement links TRBV4-2 to TRBJ1-5; TRBD1 matches at 9 bases. This CDR3 contains 15 residues. Per germline, CDR1 LGHNA and CDR2 YNFKEQ. The V segment lost 1 base and the J segment 4 bases; nucleotides outside the gene matches: 2. The DNA for the CDR3 is TGTGCCAGCAGCCAAGGTGGGACAGGGAATCAGCCCCAGCATTTT. Its translation is CASSQGGTGNQPQHF.

This rearrangement joins TRBV5-4 to TRBJ2-5, with TRBD2 identical over 11 bases. The CDR3 has 16 residues. In germline, CDR1 is SGHNT, CDR2 YYREEE (reference sequence). Trimming cost V 4 bases and J 2 bases; bases outside gene matches: 7. The chain's CDR3 is CASSPGTSGVQETQYF. CDR3 nucleotide sequence: TGTGCCAGCAGCCCAGGGACTAGCGGAGTTCAAGAGACCCAGTACTTC.

This clone was counted only a few times. The chain carries TRBV18 and TRBJ2-3; the match to TRBD2 covers 9 bases. V trimming: 3 bases; J trimming: 5 bases; junction bases outside the gene matches: 6. The CDR3 consists of 15 residues. Germline assignment: CDR1 KGHSH and CDR2 LQKENI. CDR3 DNA sequence: TGTGCCAGCTCACCGGGACTAGCCGAGGGAGATACGCAGTATTTT. This codes for CASSPGLAEGDTQYF.

This clone was counted only a few times. V usage is TRBV5-4 and J usage is TRBJ2-1; the D is unclear. There are 16 residues in the CDR3. In germline, CDR1 is SGHNT, CDR2 YYREEE (reference sequence). The germline V and J ends were trimmed by 4 bases and 2 bases, with 16 bases remaining between them. CDR3 in DNA: TGTGCCAGCAGCCGCCAGCCGGCAGGCCCCTACAATGAGCAGTTCTTC. It codes for CASSRQPAGPYNEQFF.

V and J are TRBV5-6 and TRBJ2-1; D is perhaps TRBD2 (5 bases). The germline CDR1 and CDR2 sequences are SGHDT and YYEEEE. The ends were cut back, 6 bases at V and 8 bases at J, with 15 bases in the middle. CDR3 size: 13 residues. The CDR3 region has the DNA TGTGCCAGCACCCGGGGTGGGCAGGATGAGCAGTTCTTC. It encodes CASTRGGQDEQFF.

The chain links TRBV6-1 to TRBJ1-1, with 7 bases fitting TRBD1. The trim removed 6 bases at V and 4 bases at J, leaving 5 bases unmatched. Germline V gene sequence: CDR1 MNHNS, CDR2 SASEGT. CDR3 size: 13 residues. The CDR3 DNA sequence: TGTGCCAGCAGGAGGGGGCAGGGCACTGAAGCTTTCTTT. Encoded protein: CASRRGQGTEAFF.

A few counts support this clone. J is TRBJ1-1 and V is TRBV4-1; no clear D gene. The V gene's germline CDR1 is MGHRA and CDR2 YSYEKL. The CDR3 is 15 amino acids. With 4 bases removed from V and 4 bases from J, the gap between germline ends came to 16 bases. The CDR3 spells CASSPEAGRPTEAFF. In DNA form, the CDR3 reads TGCGCCAGCAGCCCAGAAGCGGGCAGACCCACTGAAGCTTTCTTT.

This clone came up many times. The CDR3: CASSLQATAGEQYF. CDR3 DNA: TGTGCCAGCAGCCTCCAGGCAACTGCGGGGGAGCAGTACTTC. The chain uses TRBV14 and TRBJ2-7, with D possibly TRBD2 on 6 matching bases. The CDR3 covers 14 residues. The germline V gene encodes CDR1 SGHDN and CDR2 FVKESK. With 4 bases removed from V and 7 bases from J, the gap between germline ends came to 17 bases.

This clone was observed a handful of times. The chain links TRBV19 to TRBJ2-7, with D hard to call. Germline CDR1 reads LNHDA; CDR2 reads SQIVND (reference sequence). Trimming took off 5 bases at V and 7 bases at J, with 21 bases between the two ends. The CDR3 is made up of 15 amino acids. In DNA form, the CDR3 reads TGTGCCAGTAGTTCTGGGCGAATAGGAATGGAAGAGCAGTACTTC. As protein: CASSSGRIGMEEQYF.

This chain joins TRBV5-6 and TRBJ2-7, with D perhaps TRBD1 (5 bases). The germline V and J ends were trimmed by 4 bases and 0 bases, with 11 bases remaining between them. This CDR3 has 14 amino acids. Germline CDR1 is SGHDT and CDR2 is YYEEEE. CDR3 DNA sequence: TGTGCCAGCAGCCAGACAGTCCGCTCCTACGAGCAGTACTTC. This codes for CASSQTVRSYEQYF. Full variable domain (remainder filled in from reference TRBV5-6 and TRBJ2-7): DAGVTQSPTHLIKTRGQQVTLRCSPKSGHDTVSWYQQALGQGPQFIFQYYEEEERQRGNFPDRFSGHQFPNYSSELNVNALLLGDSALYLCASSQTVRSYEQYFGPGTRLTVT.

Only a few counts were recorded for this clone. The chain recombines TRBV5-1 with TRBJ2-5; D gene unclear. Trimming stripped 1 base from V and 2 bases from J, with 9 bases between. The CDR3 extends over 14 amino acids. Germline V gene sequence: CDR1 SGHRS, CDR2 YFSETQ. The CDR3 coding sequence is TGCGCCAGCAGCTTGAGAGACAAACAAGAGACCCAGTACTTC. Translated: CASSLRDKQETQYF.

The sample holds many counts of this clone. The genes are TRBV18 and TRBJ2-7; D is unresolved. This CDR3 comprises 13 residues. V was shortened by 4 bases and J by 5 bases, with 12 bases between the two germline ends. Looked up from germline, CDR1 is KGHSH and CDR2 is LQKENI. CDR3 DNA sequence: TGTGCCAGCTCACTCCCAGGTACGGACGAGCAGTACTTC. Its protein is CASSLPGTDEQYF.